This TCR beta chain was identified during a study of shared clonotypes between healthy human individuals. General observations from the study: Shared clonotypes: approximately 4.5% naive CD4, under 4% naive CD8, roughly 2.2% memory CD4, approximately 0.4% memory CD8.

Produced via immunoSEQ multiplex PCR; TCRdb's table is partial and in-frame only. The table records approximately 530,000 clones, roughly 95% of them present only once. Recent vaccinations or acute infections were absent in the healthy HIV-negative adult donors. This clone was seen just once. Its antigen is still unknown. The germline gives CDR1 SGHVS, CDR2 FQNEAQ. CDR3 size: 14 residues. Trimming removed 5 bases from V and 2 bases from J, with 7 bases in between. Sequenced: naive CD4+ T cells sorted from blood. Subset described: CD45RA+ positively selected. This clonotype was sampled from a woman under 40 in good health. The gene calls are TRBV7-8 and TRBJ2-6; D unresolved. The CDR3 nucleotides are TGTGCCAGCAGCCTCGTGGCTGGGGCCAACGTCCTGACTTTC. Translating gives CASSLVAGANVLTF.